Following are 14 T cell receptor beta chains from one sample sequenced in a study of T-cell memory formation after mild COVID-19. TCRdb fed the 5' RACE reads into MiXCR, producing one record per CDR3 protein. The table has about 390,000 distinct CDR3 sequences, roughly 15% seen once. Source material: PBMCs or a T cell subset sorted from them (not recorded which). These receptors were taken from a man aged 18 to 29 who had mild COVID-19 (a few samples of this study predate the infection). Cell type and time point are not known.

Notes on this clonotype: One junction end disagrees with the germline gene, perhaps due to a read error. The chain carries TRBV28 and TRBJ1-5, with unresolved D. This CDR3 has 12 amino acids. The germline CDR1 and CDR2 sequences are MDHEN and SYDVKM. CDR3 DNA: TGTGCCAGCAGTTTGAACTATCAGTCCCAGCATTTT. Its protein product is CASSLNYQSQHF.

In DNA form, the CDR3 reads TGTGCCAGCAGCTCTTACACGAACACCGGGGAGCTGTTTTTT. This codes for CASSSYTNTGELFF. J is TRBJ2-2 and V is TRBV7-8; D is ambiguous. The CDR3 contains 14 residues. Trimming pared 4 bases from V and 0 bases from J, leaving 6 bases between. Germline V CDR1 and CDR2: SGHVS, FQNEAQ.

The genes are TRBV7-2 and TRBJ1-3; a weak D match, TRBD1 (6 bases). The CDR3 is 15 residues long. Per the germline V gene, CDR1 is SGHTA and CDR2 is FQGNSA. V gave up 3 bases and J gave up 0 bases, with 9 bases separating them. CDR3 bases: TGTGCCAGCAGCTTCCGGACAGTCTCTGGAAACACCATATATTTT. This codes for CASSFRTVSGNTIYF.

The rearrangement joins TRBV20-1 to TRBJ2-1; 10 bases line up with TRBD2. There are 16 residues in the CDR3. Trimming took 2 bases from V and 3 from J; bases not matched to a gene: 7. The germline V gene encodes CDR1 DFQATT and CDR2 SNEGSKA (reference sequence). CDR3 sequence reads: CSARTSGETNYNEQFF. The CDR3 bases are TGCAGTGCTAGAACTAGCGGGGAGACAAACTACAATGAGCAGTTCTTC.

The chain combines TRBV4-1 with TRBJ2-7, with D unresolved. Germline V gene lookup returns CDR1 MGHRA and CDR2 YSYEKL. V was cut by 0 bases and J by 5 bases, with 17 bases left in between. The CDR3 covers 16 residues. CDR3 sequence reads: CASSQDLAEAWNEQYF. DNA for the CDR3: TGCGCCAGCAGCCAAGATCTGGCAGAAGCCTGGAACGAGCAGTACTTC.

This clonotype appeared a few times. V and J are TRBV20-1 and TRBJ2-3, with D possibly matching TRBD1 (5 bases). V lost 3 bases to trimming and J lost 2 bases, with 9 bases between them. CDR3 length equals 13 residues. Germline CDR1 is DFQATT and CDR2 is SNEGSKA (reference sequence). In nucleotides, the CDR3 is TGCAGTGCTAGTCAAGGGGCCACAGATACGCAGTATTTT. Residues: CSASQGATDTQYF.

The sample holds a few counts of this clonotype. V and J are TRBV20-1 and TRBJ2-2; the match to TRBD1 covers 7 bases. This CDR3 is built from 14 residues. The germline V gene has CDR1 DFQATT and CDR2 SNEGSKA (reference sequence). J gave up 1 base and V 2 bases, and 1 base lay outside the gene matches. CDR3 sequence: CSARRTGNTGELFF. The CDR3 DNA is TGCAGTGCTAGACGGACAGGGAACACCGGGGAGCTGTTTTTT.

This clonotype showed up just a few times. This sequence joins TRBV7-2 and TRBJ2-7; the D call may be TRBD1 or TRBD2 (5 bases each). The CDR3 has 15 amino acids. Trimming shortened V by 3 bases and J by 2 bases, and 14 bases separated the two germline ends. Germline CDR1 SGHTA, CDR2 FQGNSA. CDR3 loop: CASSFINGAPYEQYF. The CDR3 nucleotides are TGTGCCAGCAGCTTCATTAACGGGGCTCCCTACGAGCAGTACTTC.

This clonotype was counted a few times. The genes are TRBV3-1 and TRBJ2-6; D not resolved. The germline CDR1 and CDR2 sequences are LGHDT and YNNKEL (reference sequence). Trimming pared 0 bases from V and 4 bases from J, leaving 13 bases between. The length of the CDR3 is 17 residues. CDR3 in amino acids: CASSQDSRAAGANVLTF. CDR3 in DNA: TGTGCCAGCAGCCAAGATAGCAGAGCAGCCGGGGCCAACGTCCTGACTTTC.

DNA of the CDR3: TGTGCCAGCAGCCCGGGACTAGCGTTCTCCTACGAGCAGTACGTC. This translates into CASSPGLAFSYEQYV. J is TRBJ2-7 and V is TRBV5-6, with 10 bases that match TRBD2. The CDR3 is made up of 15 amino acids. V lost 4 bases and J lost 0; bases outside the gene matches: 4. The germline CDR1 and CDR2 sequences are SGHDT and YYEEEE.

CDR3 sequence reads: CASRIQGRAEAFF. The CDR3 DNA reads TGTGCCAGCAGAATACAGGGAAGGGCTGAAGCTTTCTTT. The chain links TRBV12-3 or TRBV12-4 to TRBJ1-1; perhaps TRBD1 as D (6 bases). Trimming pared 6 bases from V and 6 bases from J, leaving 14 bases between. CDR3 size: 13 residues.

This clonotype was observed a few times. J is TRBJ1-4 and V is TRBV29-1; TRBD1 might be the D (5 bases). CDR3 length: 14 amino acids. The ends were cut back, 7 bases at V and 0 bases at J, with 12 bases in the middle. CDR1 and CDR2 (germline): SQVTM, ANQGSEA. CDR3 region: CSATGYATNEKLFF. CDR3 sequence (DNA): TGCAGCGCTACAGGCTATGCAACTAATGAAAAACTGTTTTTT.

The chain combines TRBV18 with TRBJ1-6, with D maybe TRBD1 (5 bases). CDR1 is KGHSH and CDR2 is LQKENI in the germline V gene. Trimming left V 3 bases short and J 4 bases short, with 16 bases between. CDR3 length: 17 amino acids. CDR3 protein: CASSPGRRGQYNSPLHF. In DNA form, the CDR3 reads TGTGCCAGCTCACCGGGGAGAAGGGGTCAGTATAATTCACCCCTCCACTTT. The variable domain in full, with the rest retrieved from reference TRBV18 and TRBJ1-6, is NAGVMQNPRHLVRRRGQEARLRCSPMKGHSHVYWYRQLPEEGLKFMVYLQKENIIDESGMPKERFSAEFPKEGPSILRIQQVVRGDSAAYFCASSPGRRGQYNSPLHFGNGTRLTVT.

This chain links TRBV18 with TRBJ2-6; TRBD1 matches 10 bases. Germline V gives CDR1 KGHSH, CDR2 LQKENI. V was pared by 4 bases and J by 3 bases, with 6 bases of the junction left unmatched. This CDR3 contains 17 residues. CDR3 DNA: TGTGCCAGCTCACTATCGACAGGGGGCAATGGGGCCAACGTCCTGACTTTC. This translates into CASSLSTGGNGANVLTF.